The clone carrying this T cell receptor (beta chain) appeared many times. The antigen remains unidentified. The data belong to a study of identical twins. Study results and limitations: Insertions ran lower in abundant cord blood beta clonotypes, though not in memory repertoires. Weaker excess twin sharing was observed in beta out-of-frame sequences. Cross-sectional statistical analysis was relied on for the conclusions, without the same donors being followed. Some out-of-frame alpha sequences were shared by twins, and these showed excess low generation probability.

TCRdb passed the 5' RACE reads through MiXCR, listing each CDR3 protein once. The sample has hundreds of thousands of distinct CDR3 sequences, approximately 6.1% seen once; the top ten hold roughly 1.6%. This receptor was taken from a young man in good health. The specimen was naive T cells sorted from blood.

CDR3 region: CAISDGPTNEKLFF. CDR3 coding DNA: TGTGCCATCAGTGATGGGCCAACTAATGAAAAACTGTTTTTT. The chain links TRBV10-3 to TRBJ1-4, with D uncertain. The CDR3 sequence is 14 residues long. Germline V gives CDR1 ENHRY, CDR2 SYGVKD. V was shortened by 3 bases and J by 0 bases, with 5 bases between the two germline ends.